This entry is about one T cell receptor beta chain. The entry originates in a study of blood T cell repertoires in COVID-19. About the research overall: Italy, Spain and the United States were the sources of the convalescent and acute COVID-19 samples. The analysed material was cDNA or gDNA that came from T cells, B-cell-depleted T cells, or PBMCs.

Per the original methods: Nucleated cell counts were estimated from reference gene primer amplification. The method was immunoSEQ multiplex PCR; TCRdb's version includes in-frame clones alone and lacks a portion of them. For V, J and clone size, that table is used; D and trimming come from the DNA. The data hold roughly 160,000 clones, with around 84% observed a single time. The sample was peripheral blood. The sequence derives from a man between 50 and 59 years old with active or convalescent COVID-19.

CDR3 amino acids: CASRDSLGSGYTF. CDR3 in DNA: TGTGCCAGCAGGGACAGCCTAGGGAGTGGCTACACCTTC. The chain recombines TRBV6-5 with TRBJ1-2; D is possibly TRBD1 (6 bases). The CDR3 is made up of 13 amino acids. Per germline, CDR1 MNHEY and CDR2 SVGAGI. The V end was cut by 6 bases, the J end by 7 bases, with 15 bases between.